The 23 T cell receptor beta chains reported below all come from one sample, sequenced in a study of CD8+ T cells in alopecia areata. Following extraction, RNA underwent reverse transcription to cDNA, which served as the sequencing template. Repertoires were generated with immunoSEQ multiplex PCR, while TCRdb's copy carries only in-frame clones and drops some. The repertoire has hundreds of thousands of clones, 50% to 75% of them found once; the top ten carry around 0.92%. Stated treatment: oral pan-JAK inhibitor, 5-10 mg twice daily. Sample: CD4+ T cells sorted from blood, taken at approximately week 52, from a patient treated with tofacitinib. These receptors came from a human donor with alopecia areata.

The chain employs TRBV7-2 and TRBJ1-2; the D is unclear. Looked up from germline, CDR1 is SGHTA and CDR2 is FQGNSA. There are 14 residues in the CDR3. V gave up 2 bases and J gave up 1 base, with 8 bases separating them. For the CDR3, the DNA is TGTGCCAGCAGCTTAAACAGTTTTAACTATGGCTACACCTTC. This encodes CASSLNSFNYGYTF.

The rearrangement uses TRBV6-5 and TRBJ1-1; D is uncertain. Germline CDR1 is MNHEY and CDR2 is SVGAGI. V was shortened by 1 base and J by 10 bases, with 13 bases between the two germline ends. This CDR3 is built from 13 residues. CDR3 DNA sequence: TGTGCCAGCAGTTACTTTGGACCAAGCGGAGCTTTCTTT. It is translated as CASSYFGPSGAFF.

V gene TRBV4-1 combines with J gene TRBJ1-1; TRBD1 agrees at 7 bases. The CDR3 consists of 15 residues. Germline trimming cut 0 bases from V and 6 bases from J; bases unmatched to any gene: 7. CDR1 is MGHRA, CDR2 YSYEKL, per germline. CDR3 sequence (DNA): TGCGCCAGCAGCCAAGATTGGGCAGGGGGGCCTGAAGCTTTCTTT. This encodes CASSQDWAGGPEAFF.

This clone was seen more than once but under ten times. This chain uses TRBV27 with TRBJ2-1; maybe TRBD1 (6 bases). The V gene lost 5 bases and the J gene lost 6 bases, with 14 bases spanning the gap. From germline, CDR1 is MNHEY and CDR2 SMNVEV (reference sequence). The CDR3 spans 14 residues. The CDR3 coding sequence is TGTGCCAGCAGTCCCACGGGACACCTCAATGAGCAGTTCTTC. Protein product: CASSPTGHLNEQFF.

The chain couples TRBV5-6 to TRBJ1-4, with D tentatively TRBD1 (5 bases). The CDR3 covers 13 residues. The germline gives CDR1 SGHDT, CDR2 YYEEEE. V dropped 4 bases and J dropped 7 bases, with 11 bases sitting between them. The CDR3 protein is CASSRDRLEKLFF. The CDR3 nucleotides are TGTGCCAGCAGCCGCGACAGACTTGAAAAACTGTTTTTT. Filled out from reference TRBV5-6 and TRBJ1-4, the complete variable domain reads DAGVTQSPTHLIKTRGQQVTLRCSPKSGHDTVSWYQQALGQGPQFIFQYYEEEERQRGNFPDRFSGHQFPNYSSELNVNALLLGDSALYLCASSRDRLEKLFFGSGTQLSVL.

The chain has TRBV30 and TRBJ2-5; no clear D gene. The CDR3 is made up of 12 amino acids. Trimming removed 3 bases at V and 5 bases at J, with 10 bases between. CDR1 is GTSNPN and CDR2 is SVGIG in the germline V gene (reference sequence). CDR3 sequence (DNA): TGTGCCTGGAGAAGGGATGGGGAGACCCAGTACTTC. This encodes CAWRRDGETQYF.

V is TRBV9 and J is TRBJ2-1; 7 bases map to TRBD1. CDR3 length equals 15 residues. Germline trimming cut 4 bases from V and 3 bases from J; bases unmatched to any gene: 7. CDR1 is SGDLS and CDR2 is YYNGEE in the germline V gene. CDR3 nucleotide sequence: TGTGCCAGCAGCCCCCAGGGGGTGAGCTACAATGAGCAGTTCTTC. It encodes CASSPQGVSYNEQFF.

The rearrangement uses TRBV5-6 and TRBJ1-5; D perhaps matches TRBD1 (6 bases). The CDR3 length is 14 residues. Germline V gives CDR1 SGHDT, CDR2 YYEEEE. Between the trimmed V and J ends, which lost 0 bases and 5 bases, there was a span of 9 bases. The CDR3 coding sequence is TGTGCCAGCAGCTTGGGGACAGCAGATCAGCCCCAGCATTTT. It specifies CASSLGTADQPQHF. Combining the CDR3 with reference TRBV5-6 and TRBJ1-5 gives the whole variable domain DAGVTQSPTHLIKTRGQQVTLRCSPKSGHDTVSWYQQALGQGPQFIFQYYEEEERQRGNFPDRFSGHQFPNYSSELNVNALLLGDSALYLCASSLGTADQPQHFGDGTRLSIL.

The chain recombines TRBV25-1 with TRBJ2-1; 7 nucleotides line up with TRBD2. Germline CDR1 reads MGHDK; CDR2 reads SYGVNS. The J segment lost 7 bases and the V segment lost 2 bases, leaving 2 bases of the junction unmatched. The CDR3 runs 13 residues. For the CDR3, the DNA is TGTGCCAGCAGTGAAGGCGGGAGTAATGAGCAGTTCTTC. Translating gives CASSEGGSNEQFF.

The J gene is TRBJ2-7, the V gene TRBV29-1, with TRBD2 matching over 7 bases. The CDR3 is 15 residues long. Unmatched junction bases numbered 8, after V lost 1 base and J lost 2 bases. Germline V gene data show CDR1 as SQVTM and CDR2 as ANQGSEA. CDR3 region: CSVEARGGITYEQYF. The CDR3, as DNA: TGCAGCGTTGAAGCTCGGGGAGGGATAACCTACGAGCAGTACTTC.

The rearrangement links TRBV14 to TRBJ2-5; no clear D gene. The V end lost 1 base, the J end lost 0 bases, and 6 bases lay between the germline ends. CDR1 and CDR2 (germline): SGHDN, FVKESK. CDR3 length: 14 amino acids. This CDR3 reads CASSQVQYQETQYF. The CDR3 coding sequence is TGTGCCAGCAGCCAAGTCCAGTACCAAGAGACCCAGTACTTC.

This clone has only one observation. For the CDR3, the DNA is TGTGCCAGCAGCCACTCGACGGGGGTTGCAGATACGCAGTATTTT. Protein sequence: CASSHSTGVADTQYF. The chain has TRBV6-6 and TRBJ2-3, with a weak D call TRBD2 (6 bases). Deletions cut 6 bases from V and 4 bases from J, with 17 bases between. The CDR3 sequence is 15 residues long. The V gene's germline CDR1 is MNHNY and CDR2 SVGAGI (reference sequence).

The rearrangement uses TRBV6-6 and TRBJ1-5; 8 positions agree with TRBD1. Per the germline V gene, CDR1 is MNHNY and CDR2 is SVGAGI (reference sequence). Trimming removed 6 bases from V and 1 base from J; junction bases left unmatched: 5. This CDR3 is built from 15 residues. The CDR3 coding sequence is TGTGCCAGCAGCCCCGGACAGGGCAGCAATCAGCCCCAGCATTTT. It encodes CASSPGQGSNQPQHF.

This clone showed up just a few times. The chain joins TRBV29-1 to TRBJ2-6; D call uncertain. V lost 2 bases, J lost 0 bases, and 5 bases lay in between. CDR1 is SQVTM and CDR2 is ANQGSEA in the germline V gene. The CDR3 sequence is 14 residues long. In DNA form, the CDR3 reads TGCAGCGTTGAAACCATCTCTGGGGCCAACGTCCTGACTTTC. The encoded protein is CSVETISGANVLTF. The full variable domain, its missing parts supplied by reference TRBV29-1 and TRBJ2-6, is SAVISQKPSRDICQRGTSLTIQCQVDSQVTMMFWYRQQPGQSLTLIATANQGSEATYESGFVIDKFPISRPNLTFSTLTVSNMSPEDSSIYLCSVETISGANVLTFGAGSRLTVL.

This clone was detected only once. J is TRBJ1-5 and V is TRBV30; perhaps TRBD1 as D (6 bases). V was shortened by 3 bases and J by 0 bases, with 18 bases between the two germline ends. The CDR3 contains 17 residues. Germline V CDR1 and CDR2: GTSNPN, SVGIG (reference sequence). In DNA form, the CDR3 reads TGTGCCTGGAGCTTACCCCGGGGGGCGTTTAGCAATCAGCCCCAGCATTTT. Translating gives CAWSLPRGAFSNQPQHF.

The chain links TRBV5-6 to TRBJ2-7; a weak D match, TRBD1 (6 bases). The V gene lost 4 bases and the J gene lost 6 bases, with 14 bases spanning the gap. Germline V gene lookup returns CDR1 SGHDT and CDR2 YYEEEE. The CDR3 length is 13 residues. CDR3 region: CASSLGTPGEQYF. The CDR3 bases are TGTGCCAGCAGCCTCGGGACACCGGGCGAGCAGTACTTC.

This clone is a singleton in its sample. Other DNA sequences within the sample encode an identical CDR3. V is TRBV29-1 and J is TRBJ1-1; D gene uncertain. Germline V gene lookup returns CDR1 SQVTM and CDR2 ANQGSEA. V was shortened by 6 bases and J by 1 base, with 3 bases between the two germline ends. The CDR3 spans 10 residues. The chain's CDR3 is CSVRNTEAFF. The CDR3 region has the DNA TGCAGCGTAAGGAACACTGAAGCTTTCTTT.

The chain carries TRBV5-1 and TRBJ2-2; tentatively, D is TRBD2 (7 bases). Germline loops: CDR1 SGHRS, CDR2 YFSETQ. V lost 3 bases and J lost 5, with 20 bases in between. There are 17 residues in the CDR3. The CDR3: CASSSRAAGAVTGELFF. The CDR3 nucleotides are TGCGCCAGCAGCTCTCGAGCCGCGGGGGCGGTGACCGGGGAGCTGTTTTTT.

This chain links TRBV29-1 with TRBJ1-1; no firm D call. The CDR3 totals 13 residues. Trimming left V 5 bases short and J 6 bases short, with 16 bases between. Germline loops: CDR1 SQVTM, CDR2 ANQGSEA. The DNA for the CDR3 is TGCAGCGTTCGGGAGGTCGTCGGCCCTGAAGCTTTCTTT. It specifies CSVREVVGPEAFF.

The chain combines TRBV6-6 with TRBJ1-1, with a weak D call TRBD1 (5 bases). The V end was cut by 6 bases, the J end by 1 base, with 9 bases between. This CDR3 is 13 amino acids long. The germline CDR1 and CDR2 sequences are MNHNY and SVGAGI (reference sequence). For the CDR3, the DNA is TGTGCCAGCAGACATCAGGGGAACACTGAAGCTTTCTTT. Amino acids: CASRHQGNTEAFF.

The V call is TRBV7-2, the J call TRBJ2-4; D is perhaps TRBD1 (5 bases). The CDR3 sequence is 14 residues long. With 5 bases removed from V and 6 bases from J, the gap between germline ends came to 14 bases. Germline V gene data show CDR1 as SGHTA and CDR2 as FQGNSA. CDR3: CASSELQASNIQYF. The CDR3 nucleotides read TGTGCCAGCAGCGAACTACAGGCCTCAAACATTCAGTACTTC.

The V call is TRBV25-1, the J call TRBJ1-6; D is unclear. The CDR3 runs 15 residues. Germline V gene data show CDR1 as MGHDK and CDR2 as SYGVNS. V lost 4 bases to trimming and J lost 7 bases, with 14 bases between them. Here the CDR3 DNA reads TGTGCCAGCAGTGCTGTACAAGGAGTGAATTCACCCCTCCACTTT. Amino acids: CASSAVQGVNSPLHF.

This clone was detected a few times. The chain is built from TRBV10-1 and TRBJ2-4, with D tentatively TRBD2 (5 bases). CDR3 length equals 13 residues. CDR1 and CDR2 from the germline V gene are WNHNN and SYGVQD (reference sequence). V lost 3 bases and J lost 6, with 9 bases in between. The CDR3 DNA reads as TGCGCCAGCAGTGAATCCGGGATAAACATTCAGTACTTC. It encodes CASSESGINIQYF.